Listed below are T cell receptor beta chains from one sample, sequenced in a study of cytomegalovirus exposure and HLA in healthy donors. Sequencing used immunoSEQ multiplex PCR; TCRdb keeps in-frame clones, though not all of them. Here the sample spans about 160,000 clones, about 85% being singletons. Input material: PBMCs. The source is a man aged 50 to 60 in good health and CMV-seropositive. Both conserved end residues are part of each CDR3. Fields, in order: clone size, D gene, V gene, J gene, CDR3 protein, CDR3 DNA. A D gene is named only where the DNA matches it firmly. Clone size is given for some rows only: seen once, a few or many times, or a class if the clone is expanded.

abundance: once
d_gene: TRBD2
v_gene: TRBV11-2
j_gene: TRBJ2-2
CDR3aa: CASSPQRGVNTGELFF
CDR3nt: TGTGCCAGCAGCCCCCAGCGGGGGGTGAACACCGGGGAGCTGTTTTTT

abundance: NA
d_gene: TRBD1
v_gene: TRBV25-1
j_gene: TRBJ2-5
CDR3aa: CASSETSSGGTQYF
CDR3nt: TGTGCCAGCAGTGAAACTAGTTCAGGGGGGACCCAGTACTTC

abundance: NA
d_gene: NA
v_gene: TRBV6-6
j_gene: TRBJ1-5
CDR3aa: CASSYGGREIEPQHF
CDR3nt: TGTGCCAGCAGTTACGGAGGCCGGGAGATCGAGCCCCAGCATTTT

abundance: NA
d_gene: TRBD2
v_gene: TRBV19
j_gene: TRBJ2-7
CDR3aa: CASSPGTSGTYEQYF
CDR3nt: TGTGCCAGTAGCCCAGGGACTAGCGGTACCTACGAGCAGTACTTC

abundance: NA
d_gene: TRBD1
v_gene: TRBV30
j_gene: TRBJ1-2
CDR3aa: CAWSVILGTGGYGYTF
CDR3nt: TGTGCCTGGAGTGTAATTTTGGGGACAGGGGGTTATGGCTACACCTTC

abundance: NA
d_gene: TRBD1
v_gene: TRBV11-3
j_gene: TRBJ2-7
CDR3aa: CASSWTGLTEQYF
CDR3nt: TGTGCCAGCAGCTGGACAGGGTTGACCGAGCAGTACTTC

abundance: NA
d_gene: TRBD2
v_gene: TRBV15
j_gene: TRBJ2-3
CDR3aa: CATSEPAGYTDTQYF
CDR3nt: TGTGCCACCTCAGAGCCAGCGGGGTACACAGATACGCAGTATTTT

abundance: NA
d_gene: NA
v_gene: TRBV28
j_gene: TRBJ2-1
CDR3aa: CASSLSRNLNNEQFF
CDR3nt: TGTGCCAGCAGTTTATCGAGGAACCTTAACAATGAGCAGTTCTTC

abundance: NA
d_gene: NA
v_gene: TRBV5-6
j_gene: TRBJ2-4
CDR3aa: CASTLGGVGVTNIQYF
CDR3nt: TGTGCCAGCACCCTGGGGGGTGTGGGTGTAACAAACATTCAGTACTTC

abundance: NA
d_gene: NA
v_gene: TRBV9
j_gene: TRBJ2-7
CDR3aa: CASGTLFYEQYF
CDR3nt: TGTGCCAGCGGGACACTATTCTACGAGCAGTACTTC

abundance: NA
d_gene: TRBD2
v_gene: TRBV9
j_gene: TRBJ2-7
CDR3aa: CASSVGGGEQYF
CDR3nt: TGTGCCAGCAGCGTAGGCGGGGGCGAGCAGTACTTC

abundance: NA
d_gene: NA
v_gene: TRBV28
j_gene: TRBJ2-7
CDR3aa: CASITGSRSYEQYF
CDR3nt: TGTGCCAGCATTACAGGGAGTCGATCCTACGAGCAGTACTTC

abundance: NA
d_gene: TRBD2
v_gene: TRBV28
j_gene: TRBJ2-7
CDR3aa: CASSLVGGIYEQYF
CDR3nt: TGTGCCAGCAGTTTAGTGGGAGGGATCTACGAGCAGTACTTC

abundance: NA
d_gene: TRBD2
v_gene: TRBV18
j_gene: TRBJ2-5
CDR3aa: CASSPGLAGKETQYF
CDR3nt: TGTGCCAGCTCACCGGGACTAGCGGGGAAAGAGACCCAGTACTTC

abundance: NA
d_gene: TRBD2
v_gene: TRBV5-1
j_gene: TRBJ2-2
CDR3aa: CASSLGLAGYTGELFF
CDR3nt: TGCGCCAGCAGCTTGGGACTAGCGGGTTACACCGGGGAGCTGTTTTTT

abundance: few
d_gene: TRBD1
v_gene: TRBV6-6
j_gene: TRBJ1-5
CDR3aa: CASSYRDRVSQPQHF
CDR3nt: TGTGCCAGCAGTTACAGGGACAGGGTCAGTCAGCCCCAGCATTTT

abundance: NA
d_gene: NA
v_gene: TRBV29-1
j_gene: TRBJ2-5
CDR3aa: CSARRGGGGETQYF
CDR3nt: TGCAGCGCTCGAAGGGGTGGGGGAGGAGAGACCCAGTACTTC

abundance: NA
d_gene: TRBD1
v_gene: TRBV5-5
j_gene: TRBJ1-4
CDR3aa: CASSQGGQGPEKLFF
CDR3nt: TGTGCCAGCAGCCAGGGGGGACAGGGTCCTGAAAAACTGTTTTTT

abundance: NA
d_gene: NA
v_gene: TRBV7-3
j_gene: TRBJ2-2
CDR3aa: CASGVGTETGELFF
CDR3nt: TGTGCCAGCGGCGTGGGTACGGAGACCGGGGAGCTGTTTTTT

abundance: once
d_gene: NA
v_gene: TRBV2
j_gene: TRBJ2-3
CDR3aa: CASKEVGGGPDTQYF
CDR3nt: TGTGCCAGCAAGGAGGTGGGCGGAGGACCAGATACGCAGTATTTT

abundance: NA
d_gene: TRBD1
v_gene: TRBV5-1
j_gene: TRBJ2-7
CDR3aa: CASSRQGSYEQYF
CDR3nt: TGCGCCAGCAGCCGACAGGGAAGCTACGAGCAGTACTTC

abundance: NA
d_gene: TRBD2
v_gene: TRBV14
j_gene: TRBJ2-1
CDR3aa: CASSQVRESGDEQFF
CDR3nt: TGTGCCAGCAGCCAAGTGCGGGAGAGCGGCGATGAGCAGTTCTTC

abundance: NA
d_gene: TRBD1
v_gene: TRBV5-1
j_gene: TRBJ1-2
CDR3aa: CASSPRTGGSYGYTF
CDR3nt: TGCGCCAGCAGCCCGCGGACAGGGGGTAGCTATGGCTACACCTTC

abundance: few
d_gene: TRBD2
v_gene: TRBV2
j_gene: TRBJ2-5
CDR3aa: CATGPGLEETQYF
CDR3nt: TGTGCCACCGGGCCGGGACTAGAAGAGACCCAGTACTTC

abundance: once
d_gene: NA
v_gene: TRBV5-1
j_gene: TRBJ2-5
CDR3aa: CASARGNSQETQYF
CDR3nt: TGCGCCAGCGCGAGGGGGAACAGCCAAGAGACCCAGTACTTC

abundance: few
d_gene: TRBD2
v_gene: TRBV7-3
j_gene: TRBJ2-2
CDR3aa: CASSHGLAGYTGELFF
CDR3nt: TGTGCCAGCAGCCATGGACTAGCGGGCTACACCGGGGAGCTGTTTTTT